Below are 10 T cell receptor beta chains sequenced from a single sample in a study of blood T cell repertoires in COVID-19. Data came from immunoSEQ multiplex PCR; TCRdb stores just in-frame clones and leaves some out. The table has 200,000 to 250,000 clones, approximately 86% seen once. Sequencing was performed on peripheral blood. Every receptor here comes from a human donor in a cohort sampled during active COVID-19.

The rearrangement joins TRBV10-3 to TRBJ2-7; 12 bases align to TRBD2. The CDR3 is made up of 16 amino acids. After removal of 11 bases from V and 1 base from J, the junction contained 12 bases not matched to a gene. Looked up from germline, CDR1 is ENHRY and CDR2 is SYGVKD. The CDR3 region is CASSLTSGSRSYEQYF. The CDR3 region has the DNA TGTGCCTCCTCCTTGACTAGCGGGAGTCGGTCCTACGAGCAGTACTTC.

V gene TRBV15 combines with J gene TRBJ2-5, with 8 bases identical to TRBD1. After removal of 3 bases from V and 5 bases from J, the junction contained 11 bases not matched to a gene. CDR1 is LNHNV, CDR2 YYDKDF, per germline (reference sequence). The CDR3 is made up of 16 amino acids. The CDR3 here is CATSRWTGSTPETQYF. As DNA, the CDR3 is TGTGCCACCAGCAGGTGGACAGGGTCGACCCCGGAGACCCAGTACTTC.

The chain uses TRBV5-6 and TRBJ2-2; 10 nucleotides match TRBD2. Losses at the gene ends were 0 bases for V and 6 bases for J; bases not matched to a gene: 8. CDR1 and CDR2 (germline): SGHDT, YYEEEE. CDR3 length equals 17 residues. This CDR3 reads CASSLEGLAGVSGELFF. The CDR3 DNA sequence: TGTGCCAGCAGCTTGGAGGGGCTAGCGGGAGTTTCCGGGGAGCTGTTTTTT.

The rearrangement links TRBV10-2 to TRBJ1-4; no clear D. The CDR3 has 13 residues. The germline gives CDR1 WSHSY, CDR2 SAAADI. Between the trimmed V and J ends, which lost 4 bases and 4 bases, there was a span of 7 bases. The CDR3 spells CASSVRLNEKLFF. The CDR3 DNA follows: TGCGCCAGCAGTGTGCGTCTTAATGAAAAACTGTTTTTT.

In nucleotides, the CDR3 is TGTGCCAGCAGGCCCCCAGCAGCGACCGCCTACGAGCAGTACTTC. Encoded protein: CASRPPAATAYEQYF. The V gene is TRBV28, the J gene TRBJ2-7; D is ambiguous. V lost 6 bases to trimming and J lost 2 bases, with 17 bases between them. The CDR3 spans 15 residues. Germline CDR1 and CDR2: MDHEN and SYDVKM.

This sequence joins TRBV27 and TRBJ2-3, with D maybe TRBD1 (8 bases). The ends were cut back, 5 bases at V and 9 bases at J, with 18 bases in the middle. Germline V CDR1 and CDR2: MNHEY, SMNVEV (reference sequence). The CDR3 loop spans 14 amino acids. CDR3 in amino acids: CASSQPGQGGTQYF. CDR3 nucleotide sequence: TGTGCCAGCAGTCAGCCAGGACAGGGAGGGACGCAGTATTTT.

The V call is TRBV10-2, the J call TRBJ1-6; unclear D gene. Germline CDR1 reads WSHSY; CDR2 reads SAAADI. The CDR3 runs 14 residues. Trimming took off 8 bases at V and 2 bases at J, with 10 bases between the two ends. Here the CDR3 DNA reads TGCGCCAGCCGGGAGAGGGCCTATAATTCACCCCTCCACTTT. Residues: CASRERAYNSPLHF.

The CDR3 bases are TGCGCCAGCAGCTCGGGGACTAGCGACGAGCAGTACTTC. Its protein is CASSSGTSDEQYF. The V gene is TRBV5-1, the J gene TRBJ2-7, with 10 positions matching TRBD2. V gave up 3 bases and J gave up 5 bases; unmatched junction bases: 2. This CDR3 has 13 amino acids. CDR1 is SGHRS, CDR2 YFSETQ, per germline.

The V and J genes are TRBV7-2 and TRBJ2-5; 8 nucleotides agree with TRBD2. The CDR3 is made up of 15 amino acids. The J segment lost 4 bases and the V segment lost 2 bases, leaving 6 bases of the junction unmatched. Germline-derived CDR1 and CDR2 are SGHTA and FQGNSA. The CDR3 is CASSLPGGPLETQYF. The CDR3 DNA is TGTGCCAGCAGCTTACCGGGAGGGCCTTTAGAGACCCAGTACTTC.

J is TRBJ2-1 and V is TRBV6-5; tentatively, D is TRBD1 (5 bases). This CDR3 has 15 amino acids. V shed 7 bases and J shed 3 bases, with 16 bases lying between them. The germline gives CDR1 MNHEY, CDR2 SVGAGI. The CDR3 bases are TGTGCCAGCACCCTACGACAGAACCTCTACAATGAGCAGTTCTTC. Protein product: CASTLRQNLYNEQFF.